The rows below give T cell receptor beta chains drawn from one sample of a study of control samples from healthy donors and cancer patients. The table came from immunoSEQ multiplex PCR; TCRdb's copy has only in-frame clones and leaves some out. The data show about 120,000 clones, 85% to 90% seen once. The sequenced sample was PBMCs. These receptors originate from a woman aged 45-59 years with colorectal cancer. The CDR3 runs from the conserved cysteine through the conserved F or W. The D gene is left open where the match is weak. Some rows have no size entry. The others give once, few or many, or a class for an expanded clone.

j_gene | abundance | d_gene | v_gene | len | CDR3aa | CDR3nt
TRBJ1-2 | NA | NA | TRBV24-1 | 14 | CATSDPTDRSGYTF | TGTGCCACCAGTGATCCTACTGACAGGAGTGGCTACACCTTC
TRBJ1-1 | NA | NA | TRBV7-7 | 13 | CASSLQADTEAFF | TGTGCTAGCAGCTTACAGGCAGACACTGAAGCTTTCTTT
TRBJ1-2 | once | NA | TRBV5-1 | 14 | CASSLGASSYGYTF | TGCGCCAGCAGCTTGGGAGCAAGCAGCTATGGCTACACCTTC
TRBJ2-7 | NA | TRBD1 | TRBV7-8 | 15 | CASILGTGVSYEQYF | TGTGCCAGCATCCTCGGGACAGGGGTTTCCTACGAGCAGTACTTC
TRBJ1-5 | NA | NA | TRBV15 | 13 | CATSSFSEQPQHF | TGTGCCACCAGCAGTTTCAGCGAGCAGCCCCAGCATTTT
TRBJ1-3 | NA | NA | TRBV3-1/TRBV3-2 | 14 | CASSQVASGNTIYF | TGTGCCAGCAGCCAAGTCGCCTCTGGAAACACCATATATTTT
TRBJ2-7 | NA | NA | TRBV11-2 | 11 | CASSPQYEQYF | TGTGCCAGCAGCCCACAATACGAGCAGTACTTC
TRBJ1-1 | NA | NA | TRBV29-1 | 12 | CSVGLGASEAFF | TGCAGCGTTGGACTGGGGGCTTCTGAAGCTTTCTTT
TRBJ1-2 | NA | TRBD1 | TRBV6-5 | 14 | CASRPLQGGYGHTF | TGTGCCAGCAGACCTCTACAGGGGGGCTATGGCCACACCTTC
TRBJ2-5 | NA | NA | TRBV2 | 13 | CASSRDQGETQYF | TGTGCCAGCAGTAGGGACCAGGGGGAGACCCAGTACTTC
TRBJ2-6 | NA | NA | TRBV5-5 | 15 | CASSIQGRGANVLTF | TGTGCCAGCAGCATACAGGGAAGGGGGGCCAACGTCCTGACTTTC
TRBJ1-2 | NA | NA | TRBV2 | 13 | CASSVDSGHGYTF | TGTGCCAGCAGTGTAGATTCGGGGCATGGCTACACCTTC
TRBJ2-1 | NA | TRBD2 | TRBV18 | 16 | CASSPPPSGINDEQFF | TGTGCCAGCTCACCACCCCCTAGCGGGATAAACGATGAGCAGTTCTTC
TRBJ2-3 | NA | TRBD2 | TRBV7-9 | 15 | CASSSTSGVTDTQYF | TGTGCCAGCAGCTCGACTAGCGGGGTCACAGATACGCAGTATTTT
TRBJ2-7 | few | NA | TRBV19 | 14 | CASSIRAGAPEQYF | TGTGCCAGTAGTATTCGGGCAGGCGCCCCCGAGCAGTACTTC
TRBJ2-3 | NA | NA | TRBV7-9 | 15 | CASSHRDTGTDTQYF | TGTGCCAGCAGCCACCGGGACACAGGCACAGATACGCAGTATTTT
TRBJ1-5 | once | NA | TRBV18 | 14 | CASSPGTINWPQHF | TGTGCCAGCTCACCGGGGACTATAAACTGGCCCCAGCATTTT
TRBJ2-7 | once | NA | TRBV18 | 15 | CASSPPVQVNYEQYF | TGTGCCAGCTCACCACCGGTACAGGTGAACTACGAGCAGTACTTC
TRBJ2-3 | NA | TRBD1 | TRBV3-1/TRBV3-2 | 13 | CASSFSAGGRQYF | TGTGCCAGCAGTTTCTCAGCAGGGGGCAGGCAGTATTTT
TRBJ1-3 | NA | NA | TRBV3-1/TRBV3-2 | 15 | CASSPQGATGNTIYF | TGTGCCAGCAGCCCCCAAGGGGCAACTGGAAACACCATATATTTT
TRBJ2-7 | NA | NA | TRBV18 | 12 | CASSPDIYEQYF | TGTGCCAGCTCACCCGACATCTACGAGCAGTACTTC
TRBJ2-2 | once | TRBD1 | TRBV24-1 | 16 | CATSDPGQGATGELFF | TGTGCCACCAGTGATCCCGGACAGGGGGCTACCGGGGAGCTGTTTTTT
TRBJ1-2 | NA | NA | TRBV6-4 | 15 | CASSPDRLLLSGYTF | TGTGCCAGCAGCCCAGACAGGTTGTTATTGTCTGGCTACACCTTC
TRBJ1-1 | NA | NA | TRBV30 | 14 | CASHGGSTHTEAFF | TGTGCCTCACACGGGGGGAGTACGCACACTGAAGCTTTCTTT
TRBJ1-1 | once | NA | TRBV7-9 | 15 | CASSLYGGGNTEAFF | TGTGCCAGCAGCTTATATGGAGGAGGAAACACTGAAGCTTTCTTT
TRBJ1-2 | NA | NA | TRBV27 | 15 | CASRTEARGNYGYTF | TGTGCCAGCAGGACAGAAGCTAGGGGGAACTATGGCTACACCTTC
TRBJ1-1 | NA | NA | TRBV19 | 14 | CASSMEGMNTEAFF | TGTGCCAGTAGTATGGAGGGTATGAACACTGAAGCTTTCTTT
TRBJ2-5 | NA | NA | TRBV12-3/TRBV12-4 | 13 | CASRQGSQETQYF | TGTGCCAGCAGACAGGGATCACAAGAGACCCAGTACTTC
TRBJ2-7 | NA | NA | TRBV5-1 | 16 | CASSLLPDSPSYEQYF | TGCGCCAGCAGCTTGCTCCCAGACTCCCCATCCTACGAGCAGTACTTC
TRBJ2-7 | NA | NA | TRBV11-2 | 14 | CASSPTTGGYEQYF | TGTGCCAGCAGCCCCACCACCGGAGGGTACGAGCAGTACTTC
TRBJ1-5 | NA | NA | TRBV19 | 17 | CASSIVAGRSGNQPQHF | TGTGCCAGTAGTATAGTGGCGGGGCGAAGTGGCAATCAGCCCCAGCATTTT
TRBJ2-7 | NA | NA | TRBV15 | 16 | CATSRASIRSTYEQYF | TGTGCCACCAGCAGAGCTAGCATACGAAGTACCTACGAGCAGTACTTC
TRBJ2-3 | NA | TRBD2 | TRBV7-3 | 16 | CASSLHSAGPTDTQYF | TGTGCCAGCAGCCTCCATTCAGCGGGGCCCACAGATACGCAGTATTTT
TRBJ1-1 | NA | NA | TRBV7-3 | 13 | CASSLTVNTEAFF | TGTGCCAGCAGCTTGACGGTGAACACTGAAGCTTTCTTT
TRBJ1-1 | NA | NA | TRBV7-2 | 14 | CASSLGKSNTEAFF | TGTGCCAGCAGCTTAGGTAAATCGAACACTGAAGCTTTCTTT
TRBJ2-1 | NA | TRBD2 | TRBV28 | 16 | CASSLFMASGSNEQFF | TGTGCCAGCAGTTTATTTATGGCTAGCGGGAGCAATGAGCAGTTCTTC
TRBJ1-5 | NA | TRBD1 | TRBV2 | 14 | CASSWGTGNQPQHF | TGTGCCAGCAGTTGGGGGACAGGGAATCAGCCCCAGCATTTT
TRBJ2-1 | once | NA | TRBV25-1 | 16 | CASSAPRSISYNEQFF | TGTGCCAGCAGTGCCCCTAGGTCGATTAGCTACAATGAGCAGTTCTTC
TRBJ1-5 | NA | NA | TRBV19 | 15 | CASSMRGSGNQPQHF | TGTGCCAGTAGTATGAGGGGAAGTGGCAATCAGCCCCAGCATTTT
TRBJ1-5 | NA | NA | TRBV7-8 | 13 | CASRVGSNQPQHF | TGTGCCAGCAGAGTAGGGTCGAATCAGCCCCAGCATTTT
TRBJ2-2 | NA | NA | TRBV15 | 16 | CATSRVLTDTSGELFF | TGTGCCACCAGCAGAGTGCTGACGGATACCTCCGGGGAGCTGTTTTTT
TRBJ2-7 | NA | TRBD1 | TRBV9 | 14 | CASSTGDRSYEQYF | TGTGCCAGCAGTACCGGGGACAGAAGTTACGAGCAGTACTTC